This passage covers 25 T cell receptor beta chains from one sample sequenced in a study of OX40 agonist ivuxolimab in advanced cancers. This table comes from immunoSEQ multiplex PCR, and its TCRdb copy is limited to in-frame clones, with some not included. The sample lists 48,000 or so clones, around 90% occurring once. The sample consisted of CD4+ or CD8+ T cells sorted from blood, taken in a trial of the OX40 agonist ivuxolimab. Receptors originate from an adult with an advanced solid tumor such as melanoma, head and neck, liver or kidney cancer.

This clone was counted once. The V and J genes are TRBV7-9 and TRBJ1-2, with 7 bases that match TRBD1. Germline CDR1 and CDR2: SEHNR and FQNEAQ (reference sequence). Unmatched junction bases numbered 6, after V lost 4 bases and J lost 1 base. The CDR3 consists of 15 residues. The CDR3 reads CASSSAGGNNYGYTF. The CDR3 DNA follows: TGTGCCAGCAGCTCAGCAGGGGGGAATAACTATGGCTACACCTTC. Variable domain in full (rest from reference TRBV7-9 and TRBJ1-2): DTGVSQNPRHKITKRGQNVTFRCDPISEHNRLYWYRQTLGQGPEFLTYFQNEAQLEKSRLLSDRFSAERPKGSFSTLEIQRTEQGDSAMYLCASSSAGGNNYGYTFGSGTRLTVV.

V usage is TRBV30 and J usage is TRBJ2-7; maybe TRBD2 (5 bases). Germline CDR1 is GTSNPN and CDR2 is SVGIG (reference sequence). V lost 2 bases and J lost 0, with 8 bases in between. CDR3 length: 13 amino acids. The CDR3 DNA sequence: TGTGCCTGGAGTTGGGAGCGCTCCTACGAGCAGTACTTC. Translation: CAWSWERSYEQYF.

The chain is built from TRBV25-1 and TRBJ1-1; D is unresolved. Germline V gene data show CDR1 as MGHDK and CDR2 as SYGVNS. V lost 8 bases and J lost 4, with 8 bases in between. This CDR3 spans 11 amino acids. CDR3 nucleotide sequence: TGTGCCAGCCTACGAGGCACTGAAGCTTTCTTT. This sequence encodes CASLRGTEAFF.

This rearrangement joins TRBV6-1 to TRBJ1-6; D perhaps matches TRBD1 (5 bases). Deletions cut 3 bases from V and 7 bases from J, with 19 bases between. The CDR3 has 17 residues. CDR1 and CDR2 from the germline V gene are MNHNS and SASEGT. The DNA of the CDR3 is TGTGCCAGCAGTGAGGTCCGGGACCCTAGCCCCAATTCACCCCTCCACTTT. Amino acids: CASSEVRDPSPNSPLHF.

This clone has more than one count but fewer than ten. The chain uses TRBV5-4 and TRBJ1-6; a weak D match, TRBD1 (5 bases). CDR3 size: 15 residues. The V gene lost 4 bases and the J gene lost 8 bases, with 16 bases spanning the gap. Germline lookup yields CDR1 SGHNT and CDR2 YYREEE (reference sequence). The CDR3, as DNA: TGTGCCAGCAGCCCTCCCGGTCAGGGAGATTCACCCCTCCACTTT. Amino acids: CASSPPGQGDSPLHF.

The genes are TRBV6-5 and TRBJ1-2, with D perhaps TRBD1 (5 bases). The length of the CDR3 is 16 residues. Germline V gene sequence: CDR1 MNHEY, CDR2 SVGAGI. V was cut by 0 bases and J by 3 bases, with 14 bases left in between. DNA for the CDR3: TGTGCCAGCAGTTACTCGATCCTTGACAGTTACTATGGCTACACCTTC. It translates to CASSYSILDSYYGYTF.

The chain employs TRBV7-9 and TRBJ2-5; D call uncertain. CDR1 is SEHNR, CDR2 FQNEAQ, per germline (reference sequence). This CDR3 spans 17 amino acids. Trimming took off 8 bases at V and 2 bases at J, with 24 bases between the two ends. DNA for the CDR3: TGTGCCAGCGGCAGTCTCCGGTCCTCGCCGAAGCAAGAGACCCAGTACTTC. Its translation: CASGSLRSSPKQETQYF.

The CDR3 sequence: CASSVGTSGYEQYV. The CDR3 DNA reads TGTGCCAGCAGCGTGGGGACTAGCGGGTACGAGCAGTACGTC. J is TRBJ2-7 and V is TRBV2, with 12 bases matching TRBD2. The ends lost 6 bases at V and 4 bases at J; junction bases unmatched: 4. Germline CDR1 reads SNHLY; CDR2 reads FYNNEI. This CDR3 comprises 14 residues.

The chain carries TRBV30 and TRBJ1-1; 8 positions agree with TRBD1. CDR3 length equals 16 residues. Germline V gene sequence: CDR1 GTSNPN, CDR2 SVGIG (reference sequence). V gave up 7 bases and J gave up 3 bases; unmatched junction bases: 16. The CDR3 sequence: CAFLGTGQDLDTEAFF. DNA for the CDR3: TGTGCCTTCCTGGGGACAGGACAGGACCTGGACACTGAAGCTTTCTTT.

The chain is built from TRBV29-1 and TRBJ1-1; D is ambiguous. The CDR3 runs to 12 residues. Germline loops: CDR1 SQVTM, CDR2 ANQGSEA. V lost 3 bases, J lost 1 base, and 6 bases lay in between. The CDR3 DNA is TGCAGCGTTGATCTCGAGAACACTGAAGCTTTCTTT. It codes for CSVDLENTEAFF. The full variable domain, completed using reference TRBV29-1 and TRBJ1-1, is SAVISQKPSRDICQRGTSLTIQCQVDSQVTMMFWYRQQPGQSLTLIATANQGSEATYESGFVIDKFPISRPNLTFSTLTVSNMSPEDSSIYLCSVDLENTEAFFGQGTRLTVV.

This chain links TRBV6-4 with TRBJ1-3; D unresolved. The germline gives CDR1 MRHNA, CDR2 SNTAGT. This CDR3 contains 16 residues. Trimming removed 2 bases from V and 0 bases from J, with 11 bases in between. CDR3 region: CASSDGSRVSGNTIYF. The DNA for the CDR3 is TGTGCCAGCAGTGACGGGTCGAGGGTCTCTGGAAACACCATATATTTT.

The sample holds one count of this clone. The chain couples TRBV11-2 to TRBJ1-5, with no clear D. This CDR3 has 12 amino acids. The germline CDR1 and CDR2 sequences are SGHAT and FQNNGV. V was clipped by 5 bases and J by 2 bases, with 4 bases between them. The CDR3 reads CASSTGNQPQHF. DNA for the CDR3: TGTGCCAGCAGCACGGGCAATCAGCCCCAGCATTTT.

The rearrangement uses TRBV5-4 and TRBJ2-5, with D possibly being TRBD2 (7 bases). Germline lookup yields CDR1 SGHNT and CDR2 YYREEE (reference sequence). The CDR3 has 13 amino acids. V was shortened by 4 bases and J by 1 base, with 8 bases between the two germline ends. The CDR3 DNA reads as TGTGCCAGCAGCGGGGGGGCCCAAGAGACCCAGTACTTC. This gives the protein CASSGGAQETQYF.

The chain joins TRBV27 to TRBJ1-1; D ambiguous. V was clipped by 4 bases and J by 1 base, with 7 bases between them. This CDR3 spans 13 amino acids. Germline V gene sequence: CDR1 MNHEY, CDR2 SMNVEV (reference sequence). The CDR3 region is CASSSKSNTEAFF. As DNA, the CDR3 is TGTGCCAGCAGTTCCAAGTCGAACACTGAAGCTTTCTTT.

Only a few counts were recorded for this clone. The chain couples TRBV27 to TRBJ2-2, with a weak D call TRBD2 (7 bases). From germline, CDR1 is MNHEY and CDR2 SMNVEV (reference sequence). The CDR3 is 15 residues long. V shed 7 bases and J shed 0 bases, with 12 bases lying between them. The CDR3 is CASTYGGPNTGELFF. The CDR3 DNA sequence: TGTGCCAGCACCTACGGGGGGCCGAACACCGGGGAGCTGTTTTTT.

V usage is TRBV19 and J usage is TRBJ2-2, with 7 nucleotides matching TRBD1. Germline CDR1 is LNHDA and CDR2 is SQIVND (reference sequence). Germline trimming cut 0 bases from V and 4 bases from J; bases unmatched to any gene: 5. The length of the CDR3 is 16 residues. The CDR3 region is CASSIDLGGSTGELFF. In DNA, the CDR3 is TGTGCCAGTAGTATAGACCTAGGGGGCTCCACCGGGGAGCTGTTTTTT. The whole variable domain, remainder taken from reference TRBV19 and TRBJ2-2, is DGGITQSPKYLFRKEGQNVTLSCEQNLNHDAMYWYRQDPGQGLRLIYYSQIVNDFQKGDIAEGYSVSREKKESFPLTVTSAQKNPTAFYLCASSIDLGGSTGELFFGEGSRLTVL.

The CDR3 region has the DNA TGTGCCAGCAGCCAAAGTGGCGATCAGCCCCAGCATTTT. This gives the protein CASSQSGDQPQHF. The V and J genes are TRBV11-2 and TRBJ1-5; no firm D call. CDR1 and CDR2 (germline): SGHAT, FQNNGV. The CDR3 has 13 amino acids. Trimming cost V 5 bases and J 5 bases, with 10 bases left between them.

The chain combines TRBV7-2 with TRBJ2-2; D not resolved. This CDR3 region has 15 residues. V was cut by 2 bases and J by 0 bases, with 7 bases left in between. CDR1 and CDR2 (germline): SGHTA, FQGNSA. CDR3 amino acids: CASSLLQTNTGELFF. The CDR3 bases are TGTGCCAGCAGCTTACTACAGACGAACACCGGGGAGCTGTTTTTT.

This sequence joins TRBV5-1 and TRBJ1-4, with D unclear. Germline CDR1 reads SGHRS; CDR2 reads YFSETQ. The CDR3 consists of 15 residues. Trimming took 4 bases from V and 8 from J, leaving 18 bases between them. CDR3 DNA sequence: TGCGCCAGCAGCACCCCGGGCGGGGAGAACGAAAAACTGTTTTTT. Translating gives CASSTPGGENEKLFF.

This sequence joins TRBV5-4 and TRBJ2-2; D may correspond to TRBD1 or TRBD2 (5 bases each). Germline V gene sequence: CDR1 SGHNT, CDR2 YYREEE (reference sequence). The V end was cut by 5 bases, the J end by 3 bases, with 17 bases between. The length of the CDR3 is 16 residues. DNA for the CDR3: TGTGCCAGCAGATGGGGGTACGGGCCCGACACCGGGGAGCTGTTTTTT. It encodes CASRWGYGPDTGELFF.

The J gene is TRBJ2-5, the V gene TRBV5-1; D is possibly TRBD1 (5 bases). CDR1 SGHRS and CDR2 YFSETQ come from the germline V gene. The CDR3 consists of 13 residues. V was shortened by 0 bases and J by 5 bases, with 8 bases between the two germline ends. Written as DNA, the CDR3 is TGCGCCAGCAGCTTGGAGGGGCCGGAGACCCAGTACTTC. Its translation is CASSLEGPETQYF.

CDR3 protein: CSVLPGLGTDTQYF. CDR3 DNA sequence: TGCAGCGTACTACCCGGACTAGGAACAGATACGCAGTATTTT. V and J are TRBV29-1 and TRBJ2-3, with TRBD2 matching over 7 bases. Germline lookup yields CDR1 SQVTM and CDR2 ANQGSEA. This CDR3 is 14 amino acids long. The trim removed 6 bases at V and 3 bases at J, leaving 9 bases unmatched.

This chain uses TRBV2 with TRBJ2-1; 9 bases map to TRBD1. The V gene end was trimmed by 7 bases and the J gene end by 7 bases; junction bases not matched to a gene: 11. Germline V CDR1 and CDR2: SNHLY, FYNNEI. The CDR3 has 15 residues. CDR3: CASTSTGGAGNEQFF. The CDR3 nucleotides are TGTGCCAGCACCTCAACAGGGGGCGCCGGAAATGAGCAGTTCTTC.

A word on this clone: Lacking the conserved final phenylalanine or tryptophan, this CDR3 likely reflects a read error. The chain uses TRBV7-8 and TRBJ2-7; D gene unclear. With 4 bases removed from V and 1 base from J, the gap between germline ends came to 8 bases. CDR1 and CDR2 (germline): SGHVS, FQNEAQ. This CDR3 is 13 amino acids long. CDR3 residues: CASSSPDSYEQYI. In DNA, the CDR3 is TGTGCCAGCAGCTCCCCCGATTCCTACGAGCAGTACATC.

Here the CDR3 DNA reads TGTGCCAGCTCAGGGGGAGAGTCGGACAGGGGGTCTGAAGCTTTCTTT. Its protein product is CASSGGESDRGSEAFF. The chain is built from TRBV18 and TRBJ1-1, with 10 bases fitting TRBD1. Trimming at V came to 5 bases and at J to 6 bases, leaving 12 bases not matched to a gene. The V gene's germline CDR1 is KGHSH and CDR2 LQKENI. CDR3 size: 16 residues.